This T cell receptor beta chain is drawn from a study of cytomegalovirus exposure and HLA in healthy donors. Germline assignment: CDR1 SGDLS and CDR2 YYNGEE. With 2 bases clipped from V and 6 bases from J, the junction kept 22 bases outside the gene matches. The CDR3 spans 20 residues. Measured with immunoSEQ multiplex PCR; TCRdb has only the in-frame clones, and not every one. The sample carries about 140,000 clones, 80% to 90% recorded once. This sequence joins TRBV9 and TRBJ2-7, with 11 bases lining up with TRBD2. The material sequenced was PBMCs. This sequence was found in a man aged 18 to 29 in good health and CMV-seropositive. The CDR3 region has the DNA TGTGCCAGCAGCGTGCTCCCTGCGGGGCTAGCGGGAGGCCCCGGGAGCGAGCAGTACTTC. This codes for CASSVLPAGLAGGPGSEQYF.